This T cell receptor beta chain was sequenced during a study of T cells in Graves' hyperthyroidism and ophthalmopathy. TCR beta CDR3 sequences were amplified from RNA transcripts. Using the HTBI primer set, a first-round RT-PCR was run on the TCR CDR3. Each CDR3 protein is one row after TCRdb ran MiXCR on the multiplex PCR reads. The sample lists about 560,000 distinct CDR3 sequences, 16% seen once, with about 20% in the top ten. The CDR3 is 16 residues long. Germline CDR1 is LGHNA and CDR2 is YSLEER. To note about this clonotype: The junction departs from the called germline gene at one end, perhaps through a read error.

V gene TRBV4-3 combines with J gene TRBJ2-1; 9 positions match TRBD2. The specimen was blood. The clonotype comes from a woman aged 18-30 years with Graves' hyperthyroidism. CDR3 region: CASSQAGLAVYNEQLF. The CDR3 nucleotides are TGCGCCAGCAGCCAAGCGGGACTAGCCGTTTACAATGAGCAGCTCTTC.